Listed below are T cell receptor beta chains from one sample, sequenced in a study of a mutant IDH1 vaccine in newly diagnosed glioma. This table comes from immunoSEQ multiplex PCR, and its TCRdb copy is limited to in-frame clones, with some not included. Seen here are more than 20,000 clones, approximately 91% observed once, and the top ten hold 9.2%. Sequencing used PBMCs, obtained from a glioma patient treated with radiotherapy, temozolomide or both. All receptors come from a man aged 30 to 45 with glioma. Each CDR3 is given with its conserved first and last residue. The order of the fields is D gene, clone size, J gene, V gene, CDR3 protein, CDR3 DNA. A D gene is named only where the DNA matches it firmly. Clone size is given for some rows only: seen once, a few or many times, or a class if the clone is expanded.

D: -
size: -
J: TRBJ1-1
V: TRBV29-1
CDR3: CSVGKRGGFDTEAFF
DNA: TGCAGCGTTGGAAAAAGGGGCGGATTTGACACTGAAGCTTTCTTT

D: TRBD2
size: -
J: TRBJ2-7
V: TRBV27
CDR3: CASSPQDSGSDEQYF
DNA: TGTGCCAGCAGTCCCCAGGATAGCGGGAGTGATGAGCAGTACTTC

D: TRBD1
size: -
J: TRBJ1-6
V: TRBV5-4
CDR3: CASGGQGRNSPLHF
DNA: TGTGCCAGCGGAGGACAGGGAAGGAATTCACCCCTCCACTTT

D: -
size: -
J: TRBJ1-1
V: TRBV2
CDR3: CASRSGHAGNTEAFF
DNA: TGTGCCAGCCGATCGGGACACGCGGGGAACACTGAAGCTTTCTTT

D: TRBD2
size: -
J: TRBJ2-7
V: TRBV7-9
CDR3: CASSLALSGSYEQYF
DNA: TGTGCCAGCAGCTTAGCCCTTAGCGGGAGCTACGAGCAGTACTTC

D: TRBD1
size: -
J: TRBJ2-7
V: TRBV6-1
CDR3: CASRTTGVHEQYF
DNA: TGTGCCAGCAGGACGACAGGGGTCCACGAGCAGTACTTC

D: -
size: -
J: TRBJ1-1
V: TRBV6-4
CDR3: CASSAGGVNTEAFF
DNA: TGTGCCAGCAGTGCGGGGGGGGTGAACACTGAAGCTTTCTTT

D: TRBD2
size: once
J: TRBJ2-3
V: TRBV6-6
CDR3: CASSYPGTSGTDTQYF
DNA: TGTGCCAGCAGTTACCCCGGGACTAGCGGGACAGATACGCAGTATTTT

D: TRBD2
size: -
J: TRBJ2-3
V: TRBV14
CDR3: CASSQDRLAGWPDTQYF
DNA: TGTGCCAGCAGCCAAGACCGACTAGCGGGTTGGCCAGATACGCAGTATTTT

D: -
size: -
J: TRBJ2-1
V: TRBV27
CDR3: CASSFVANPYNEQFF
DNA: TGTGCCAGCAGTTTCGTAGCTAATCCCTACAATGAGCAGTTCTTC

D: TRBD2
size: -
J: TRBJ2-1
V: TRBV9
CDR3: CASSVESGNHNEQFF
DNA: TGTGCCAGCAGCGTAGAAAGCGGGAATCACAATGAGCAGTTCTTC

D: -
size: -
J: TRBJ1-2
V: TRBV30
CDR3: CAWTGFGGYGYTF
DNA: TGTGCCTGGACAGGGTTCGGGGGCTATGGCTACACCTTC

D: TRBD1
size: -
J: TRBJ2-2
V: TRBV10-3
CDR3: CAIGKGADTGELFF
DNA: TGTGCCATCGGGAAGGGGGCCGACACCGGGGAGCTGTTTTTT

D: -
size: -
J: TRBJ1-1
V: TRBV5-1
CDR3: CASSLAPGAAFF
DNA: TGCGCCAGCAGCTTGGCCCCGGGGGCGGCTTTCTTT

D: TRBD2
size: -
J: TRBJ2-1
V: TRBV5-1
CDR3: CASSLDRGGNYNEQFF
DNA: TGCGCCAGCAGCTTGGATCGCGGGGGGAACTACAATGAGCAGTTCTTC

D: -
size: -
J: TRBJ2-1
V: TRBV2
CDR3: CASRIWMGRGDNEQFF
DNA: TGTGCCAGCAGGATCTGGATGGGGAGGGGGGACAATGAGCAGTTCTTC

D: -
size: -
J: TRBJ1-5
V: TRBV19
CDR3: CASSIGAARGNQPQHF
DNA: TGTGCCAGTAGTATAGGGGCAGCCCGGGGGAATCAGCCCCAGCATTTT

D: -
size: -
J: TRBJ1-1
V: TRBV5-6
CDR3: CASSLAKGAENTEAFF
DNA: TGTGCCAGCAGCTTGGCCAAAGGGGCAGAGAACACTGAAGCTTTCTTT

D: -
size: -
J: TRBJ2-7
V: TRBV6-1
CDR3: CASRFRDLYEQYF
DNA: TGTGCCAGTCGATTTAGGGACCTGTACGAGCAGTACTTC

D: TRBD2
size: -
J: TRBJ2-1
V: TRBV5-8
CDR3: CASSRGLAGGSYNEQFF
DNA: TGTGCCAGCAGCCGAGGACTAGCGGGAGGCTCCTACAATGAGCAGTTCTTC

D: TRBD1
size: -
J: TRBJ2-5
V: TRBV15
CDR3: CATNPGQGIGETQYF
DNA: TGTGCCACCAACCCGGGACAGGGGATTGGGGAGACCCAGTACTTC

D: -
size: once
J: TRBJ1-5
V: TRBV6-1
CDR3: CASSDRRSADQPQHF
DNA: TGTGCCAGCAGTGACAGGAGGTCCGCTGATCAGCCCCAGCATTTT

D: TRBD1
size: -
J: TRBJ2-1
V: TRBV27
CDR3: CASSSGTGPYNEQFF
DNA: TGTGCCAGCAGTTCCGGGACAGGGCCTTACAATGAGCAGTTCTTC

D: -
size: -
J: TRBJ2-7
V: TRBV5-1
CDR3: CASSLRDPQSSYEQYF
DNA: TGCGCCAGCAGCTTGAGGGACCCCCAGAGCTCCTACGAGCAGTACTTC

D: TRBD1
size: -
J: TRBJ1-6
V: TRBV5-1
CDR3: CASSSGQGAFSPLHF
DNA: TGCGCCAGCAGCTCCGGACAGGGGGCGTTTTCACCCCTCCACTTT

D: -
size: -
J: TRBJ2-1
V: TRBV5-4
CDR3: CASSLGSGPYNEQFF
DNA: TGTGCCAGCAGCTTGGGGAGCGGGCCCTACAATGAGCAGTTCTTC

D: TRBD1
size: -
J: TRBJ1-5
V: TRBV30
CDR3: CASGQGIQPQHF
DNA: TGTGCGAGCGGACAGGGGATCCAGCCCCAGCATTTT

D: TRBD1
size: -
J: TRBJ1-1
V: TRBV6-5
CDR3: CASSYSGTVTEAFF
DNA: TGTGCCAGCAGTTACTCGGGGACAGTCACTGAAGCTTTCTTT

D: -
size: -
J: TRBJ2-2
V: TRBV5-1
CDR3: CASSLDRAANTGELFF
DNA: TGCGCCAGCAGCTTGGACAGGGCGGCGAACACCGGGGAGCTGTTTTTT

D: -
size: once
J: TRBJ1-4
V: TRBV15
CDR3: CATSRDIGRSYEKLFF
DNA: TGTGCCACCAGCAGAGATATTGGGAGATCCTATGAAAAACTGTTTTTT

D: -
size: -
J: TRBJ2-1
V: TRBV6-1
CDR3: CASSEFGGFDYNEQFF
DNA: TGTGCCAGCAGTGAATTCGGGGGATTCGACTACAATGAGCAGTTCTTC

D: -
size: -
J: TRBJ2-3
V: TRBV7-9
CDR3: CASSFKQAGDTQYF
DNA: TGTGCCAGCAGCTTCAAACAGGCGGGAGATACGCAGTATTTT

D: TRBD1
size: -
J: TRBJ2-7
V: TRBV5-1
CDR3: CASSAGTGPYEQYF
DNA: TGCGCCAGCAGCGCCGGGACAGGGCCCTACGAGCAGTACTTC

D: -
size: -
J: TRBJ2-7
V: TRBV7-5
CDR3: CVRSLGTAQYF
DNA: TGTGTCAGAAGCTTGGGGACAGCGCAGTACTTC

D: -
size: -
J: TRBJ1-5
V: TRBV19
CDR3: CASSTPRSNQPQHF
DNA: TGTGCCAGTAGTACCCCCCGCAGCAATCAGCCCCAGCATTTT

D: -
size: -
J: TRBJ2-7
V: TRBV5-6
CDR3: CASSKTWEQYF
DNA: TGTGCCAGCAGCAAGACATGGGAGCAGTACTTC

D: -
size: -
J: TRBJ2-5
V: TRBV6-5
CDR3: CASSPHRLAPETQYF
DNA: TGTGCCAGCAGCCCCCATCGTCTAGCACCCGAGACCCAGTACTTC

D: -
size: -
J: TRBJ2-3
V: TRBV19
CDR3: CASSIVGAGRGVDTQYF
DNA: TGTGCCAGTAGTATAGTGGGGGCAGGCCGCGGGGTAGATACGCAGTATTTT

D: TRBD1
size: -
J: TRBJ1-1
V: TRBV7-2
CDR3: CASSSDRVGSTEAFF
DNA: TGTGCCAGCAGCTCGGACAGGGTCGGGAGCACTGAAGCTTTCTTT

D: -
size: -
J: TRBJ1-3
V: TRBV7-2
CDR3: CASSVGIGNTIYF
DNA: TGTGCCAGCAGCGTAGGGATCGGAAACACCATATATTTT

D: -
size: -
J: TRBJ1-2
V: TRBV25-1
CDR3: CASSVYGGGYGYTF
DNA: TGTGCCAGCAGTGTCTACGGGGGCGGTTATGGCTACACCTTC

D: TRBD1
size: once
J: TRBJ1-1
V: TRBV2
CDR3: CASSAPQGATEAFF
DNA: TGTGCCAGCAGTGCTCCCCAGGGGGCCACTGAAGCTTTCTTT

D: TRBD1
size: -
J: TRBJ2-7
V: TRBV23-1
CDR3: CASSPEPGQGFEEQYF
DNA: TGCGCCAGCAGTCCGGAACCGGGACAGGGGTTCGAAGAGCAGTACTTC

D: TRBD1
size: -
J: TRBJ1-3
V: TRBV5-1
CDR3: CASSATGQRSGNTIYF
DNA: TGCGCCAGCAGCGCGACGGGACAGCGCTCTGGAAACACCATATATTTT

D: -
size: -
J: TRBJ2-1
V: TRBV6-5
CDR3: CASSYSGGSYNEQFF
DNA: TGTGCCAGCAGTTACTCGGGGGGTTCCTACAATGAGCAGTTCTTC

D: TRBD1
size: -
J: TRBJ1-1
V: TRBV13
CDR3: CASSFPTGGTEAFF
DNA: TGTGCCAGCAGCTTCCCCACAGGGGGCACTGAAGCTTTCTTT

D: TRBD2
size: -
J: TRBJ2-1
V: TRBV30
CDR3: CAWSRTSVNEQFF
DNA: TGTGCCTGGAGTCGGACTAGCGTCAATGAGCAGTTCTTC

D: -
size: -
J: TRBJ2-7
V: TRBV29-1
CDR3: CSVDGIGGYEQYF
DNA: TGCAGCGTTGACGGGATCGGGGGCTACGAGCAGTACTTC

D: -
size: -
J: TRBJ2-1
V: TRBV10-3
CDR3: CAISARGRDGAYNEQFF
DNA: TGTGCCATCAGTGCACGAGGTAGGGACGGAGCCTACAATGAGCAGTTCTTC